This T cell receptor (beta chain) was captured in a study of blood T cell repertoires in COVID-19. Across the study: Acute-phase and convalescent COVID-19 samples originated in the United States, Italy and Spain. The cDNA or gDNA used as material had been derived from T cells, B-cell-depleted T cells, or PBMCs.

Germline V lookup: CDR1 SQVTM, CDR2 ANQGSEA. V lost 6 bases, J lost 5 bases, and 3 bases stayed unmatched. The CDR3 has 12 amino acids. Under the authors' procedure: Reference gene primer amplification gave estimated nucleated cell counts. Clones were sequenced by immunoSEQ multiplex PCR, and TCRdb holds only the in-frame ones, with some missing. From that table come the V and J calls and clone size; the DNA was used to work out D and trimming. Among around 64,000 clones listed, around nine tenths were seen once. V and J are TRBV29-1 and TRBJ2-3; TRBD1 matches 9 bases. This clonotype was obtained from a woman aged 80 or over with acute or convalescent COVID-19. What was sequenced was peripheral blood. The CDR3 spells CSVGQGVDTQYF. The CDR3 nucleotides are TGCAGCGTGGGACAGGGAGTAGATACGCAGTATTTT.